This is a list of T cell receptor beta chains from one sample in a study of CD8 T cells in ankylosing spondylitis. MiXCR, run by TCRdb on the 5' RACE reads, gives a single entry per CDR3 protein. The repertoire includes approximately 260,000 distinct CDR3 sequences, more than 15% of them detected once, and around 30% sits in the top ten. The sequencing sample was made of blood, either unsorted or a sorted T cell fraction (not recorded which). The receptors shown here come from a male donor with ankylosing spondylitis or in good health (not recorded which). CDR3s include the opening cysteine and the closing phenylalanine or tryptophan. D genes are given only for firm matches. Size tells how often a clone was seen (once, few, many) or the class of an expanded clone, and some rows leave it out.

v_gene	j_gene	abundance	d_gene	len	CDR3nt	CDR3aa
TRBV23-1	TRBJ2-7	few	TRBD1	13	TGCGCCAGCAGTAAAGGGACAGGCTACGAGCAGTACTTC	CASSKGTGYEQYF
TRBV7-9	TRBJ2-5	-	TRBD2	17	TGTGCCAGCAGCCCTACATCCGGGACTAGCGGACAAGAGACCCAGTACTTC	CASSPTSGTSGQETQYF
TRBV9	TRBJ2-4	-	-	13	TGTGCCAGCAGCGTAGAAGCAGAAAACATTCAGTACTTC	CASSVEAENIQYF
TRBV6-1	TRBJ1-2	-	-	12	TGTGCCAGAAGAGGTTGGGACGGCACCGTAACCTTC	CARRGWDGTVTF
TRBV20-1	TRBJ2-1	-	TRBD2	15	TGCGCTGGGGAGGGCACTGAACCTTCCTACAATGAGCAGTTCTTC	CAGEGTEPSYNEQFF
TRBV5-1	TRBJ2-3	many	TRBD1	16	TGCGCCAGCAGCTTGGAAGGGACAGGGGGCCCAGATACGCAGTATTTT	CASSLEGTGGPDTQYF
TRBV28	TRBJ2-1	-	-	15	TGTGCCAGCAGTTTAAGACTAGGACCCTACAATGAGCAGTTCTTC	CASSLRLGPYNEQFF
TRBV29-1	TRBJ2-1	many	-	14	TGCAGCGTTGTCTTGGGGGCGTCCTACAATGAGCAGTTCTTC	CSVVLGASYNEQFF
TRBV6-1	TRBJ2-3	few	-	14	TGTGCCAGCAGTGAATATGGAAACACAGATACGCAGTATTTT	CASSEYGNTDTQYF
TRBV29-1	TRBJ2-1	-	TRBD2	15	TGCAGCGTTGAGAGGGGACTAGCGGCTCACAATGAGCAGTTCTTC	CSVERGLAAHNEQFF
TRBV11-2	TRBJ2-7	-	TRBD1	14	TGTGCCAGCAGCCGAGGACAGGGAGGAAGGGAGCAGTACTTC	CASSRGQGGREQYF
TRBV27	TRBJ2-2	many	-	15	TGTGCCAGCAGTTTATCCCTGCAATACACCGGGGAGCTGTTTTTT	CASSLSLQYTGELFF
TRBV24-1	TRBJ2-7	many	TRBD1	14	TGTGCCACCAGATCGGGACAGGGTTCTGTCGAGCAGTACTTC	CATRSGQGSVEQYF
TRBV7-9	TRBJ2-4	-	TRBD1	17	TGTGCCAGCAGTTTATCCCTCGACAGGGGAGCCAAAAACATTCAGTACTTC	CASSLSLDRGAKNIQYF
TRBV6-5	TRBJ2-5	few	TRBD2	11	TGTGCTGCGGGAGCAAGTGAGACCCAGTACTTC	CAAGASETQYF
TRBV15	TRBJ2-7	few	-	13	TGTGCCACCAGCAGAGGACAGTCTGCCGAGCAGTACTTC	CATSRGQSAEQYF
TRBV3-1	TRBJ1-1	few	-	10	TGTGCCAGCAGCCAAGATAGACTGCACTTT	CASSQDRLHF
TRBV10-3	TRBJ2-3	few	-	14	TGTGCCATCAGTGGCGGCATCACATTAGATACGCAGTATTTT	CAISGGITLDTQYF
TRBV4-1	TRBJ2-4	-	-	13	TGCGCCAGCGGCCAGATAGGCAAAAACATTCAGTACTTC	CASGQIGKNIQYF
TRBV12-3/TRBV12-4	TRBJ2-1	-	-	14	TGTGCCAGCAGTTTGGGGAGTGAGGTGGATGAGCAGTTCTTC	CASSLGSEVDEQFF
TRBV27	TRBJ2-2	-	TRBD1	15	TGTGCCAGCAGAACAGGGGGCTCTAACACCGGGGAGCTGTTTTTT	CASRTGGSNTGELFF
TRBV29-1	TRBJ2-1	many	-	17	TGCAGCGCCCCAGGGGGGGCCGGCGGGAGCTCCTACAATGAGCAGTTCTTC	CSAPGGAGGSSYNEQFF
TRBV10-2	TRBJ2-6	-	TRBD2	18	TGCGCCAGCAGTGACCGACTAGCCGTCTTCTCTGGGGCCAACGTCCTGACTTTC	CASSDRLAVFSGANVLTF
TRBV11-1	TRBJ2-7	-	-	14	TGTGCCAGCAGCCCGACTCGCGGGACCTACGAGCAGTACTTC	CASSPTRGTYEQYF
TRBV9	TRBJ2-5	few	-	14	TGTGCCAGCAGCGTAATGGGGGCCGAAGAGACCCAGTACTTC	CASSVMGAEETQYF
TRBV7-6	TRBJ2-3	-	-	15	TGTGCCAGCAGCTTATGGGGCGGATACACAGATACGCAGTATTTT	CASSLWGGYTDTQYF
TRBV4-2	TRBJ1-5	many	-	13	TGTGCCAGCAGCCGGACAGCCGTGAGGCCCCAGCATTTT	CASSRTAVRPQHF
TRBV29-1	TRBJ2-1	-	TRBD1	14	TGCAGCGTTGAAGGGACAGGGCTTTATGGTGAGCAGTTCTTC	CSVEGTGLYGEQFF
TRBV12-3/TRBV12-4	TRBJ1-5	-	-	14	TGTGCCAGCAGTTCAGGGTGGCCCAATCAGCCCCAGCATTTT	CASSSGWPNQPQHF
TRBV6-1	TRBJ2-7	-	TRBD1	12	TGTGCCAGCAGCTACGGGACAGCTGAGCAGTACTTC	CASSYGTAEQYF
TRBV10-3	TRBJ2-7	few	TRBD1	16	TGTGCCATCAGTGAGGGAGGGGGGACAGGGCCTCACGAGCAGTACTTC	CAISEGGGTGPHEQYF
TRBV4-1	TRBJ1-4	-	-	16	TGCGCCAGCAGCCAAGTAGTAATCGGGGGCGATGAAAAACTGTTTTTT	CASSQVVIGGDEKLFF
TRBV20-1	TRBJ1-1	-	-	11	TGCAGTGCCACTCCAAGGGGAGTAGCTTTCTTT	CSATPRGVAFF
TRBV4-3	TRBJ2-7	-	-	15	TGCGCCAGCAGCCAAGGGACGGAGATTGCCTACGAGCAGTACTTC	CASSQGTEIAYEQYF
TRBV9	TRBJ2-7	-	TRBD1	14	TGTGCCAGCAGTCCGACAGGGACAGGATACGAGCAGTACTTC	CASSPTGTGYEQYF
TRBV7-9	TRBJ2-3	few	TRBD2	16	TGTGCCAGCAGCTTTTGGGCTAGCGGGTTGACAGATACGCAGTATTTT	CASSFWASGLTDTQYF
TRBV4-3	TRBJ2-1	many	TRBD2	17	TGCGCCAGCAGCCAAGATCTTGCTAGCGGGTCCTACAATGAGCAGTTCTTC	CASSQDLASGSYNEQFF
TRBV28	TRBJ1-6	many	-	16	TGTGCCAGCAGTCAAGCCCCGACAGGCTATAATTCACCCCTCCACTTT	CASSQAPTGYNSPLHF
TRBV29-1	TRBJ1-1	many	TRBD1	14	TGCAGCGTTGAAGATCGCAGACAGGGGGGTTCGGCTTTCTTT	CSVEDRRQGGSAFF
TRBV6-5	TRBJ2-7	few	-	15	TGTGCCAGCAGTTACTCGAGTGGGATCTCCTACGAGCAGTACTTC	CASSYSSGISYEQYF